What follows is one TCR beta chain and its context. Its antigen is not known. These data are taken from a study of CD8+CD57+ T cells in acquired aplastic anemia. Study as a whole: Sorted CD4+ and CD8+ cells yielded around 3.2 ug of DNA on average. Study outcomes and limitations: Controls did not differ significantly from patients in CD8+ Simpson's diversity.

The patients chosen for sequencing had shown expansion of CD8+CD57+ cells (detected by flow cytometry). With no exception, the patients had severe acquired aplastic anemia. Patients were therapy-naive when their blood was sampled. Trimming pared 3 bases from V and 0 bases from J, leaving 5 bases between. Germline-derived CDR1 and CDR2 are SGHDN and FVKESK. The CDR3 is made up of 13 amino acids. Using genomic DNA as the template, TCR beta VDJ and CDR3 profiling was carried out. TCRdb re-derived calls from the reads in MiXCR, one entry per CDR3 protein. The sample lists about 150,000 distinct CDR3 sequences; around half were seen once.

J is TRBJ2-5 and V is TRBV14; D not resolved. This TCR was recovered from a human donor with aplastic anemia. Specimen: sorted CD4+, CD8+, or CD8+CD57+ T cells (not recorded which) from PBMCs. The CDR3 region is CASSHENQETQYF. The CDR3 DNA follows: TGTGCCAGCAGCCACGAGAACCAAGAGACCCAGTACTTC.